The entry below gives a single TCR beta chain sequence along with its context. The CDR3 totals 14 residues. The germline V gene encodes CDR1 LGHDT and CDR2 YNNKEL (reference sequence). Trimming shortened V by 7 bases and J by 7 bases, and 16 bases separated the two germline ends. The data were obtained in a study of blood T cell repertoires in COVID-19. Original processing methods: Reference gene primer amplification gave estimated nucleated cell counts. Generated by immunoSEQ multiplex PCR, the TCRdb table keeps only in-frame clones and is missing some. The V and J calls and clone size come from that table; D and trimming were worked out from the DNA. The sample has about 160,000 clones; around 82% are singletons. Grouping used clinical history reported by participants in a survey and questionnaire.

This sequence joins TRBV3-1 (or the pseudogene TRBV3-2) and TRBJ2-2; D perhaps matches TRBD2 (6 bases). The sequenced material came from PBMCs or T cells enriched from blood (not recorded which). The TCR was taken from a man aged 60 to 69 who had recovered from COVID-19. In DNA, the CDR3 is TGTGCCAGCACCACTACCGGAGGGTACGGGGAGCTGTTTTTT. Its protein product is CASTTTGGYGELFF.